The 30 T cell receptor beta chains below come from one sample, sequenced in a study of T cells after yellow fever vaccination. Each CDR3 protein gets one entry after TCRdb re-called the 5' RACE reads with MiXCR. The table records almost 600,000 distinct CDR3 sequences, roughly 12% of them present only once. This specimen consisted of PBMCs, obtained on the day of the yellow fever booster vaccination. These receptors were collected from a man aged 25-45 years who received the YFV17D yellow fever vaccine.

The chain joins TRBV4-3 to TRBJ2-2; 8 bases are a match to TRBD2. CDR1 and CDR2 (germline): LGHNA, YSLEER. The CDR3 loop spans 16 amino acids. Unmatched junction bases numbered 5, after V lost 1 base and J lost 4 bases. The CDR3 DNA reads TGCGCCAGCAGCCAAGTGCCGGGAGGGGTCACCGGGGAGCTGTTTTTT. Protein product: CASSQVPGGVTGELFF.

The genes are TRBV4-2 and TRBJ2-5; TRBD2 aligns across 14 bases. Germline V gene lookup returns CDR1 LGHNA and CDR2 YNFKEQ. The CDR3 totals 18 residues. V shed 4 bases, J shed 1 base, and the junction held 8 bases outside the gene matches. The CDR3 protein is CASSRLAGGYGVQETQYF. The CDR3, as DNA: TGTGCCAGCAGCCGACTAGCGGGAGGGTACGGGGTCCAAGAGACCCAGTACTTC.

A few counts support this clonotype. The V call is TRBV7-8, the J call TRBJ2-7; 8 positions match TRBD2. V dropped 5 bases and J dropped 5; count of bases not matched to a gene: 11. The CDR3 runs to 15 residues. Germline V gene data show CDR1 as SGHVS and CDR2 as FQNEAQ. The CDR3 sequence: CASSQSPGLENEQYF. CDR3 nucleotides: TGTGCCAGCAGCCAATCACCGGGACTAGAAAACGAGCAGTACTTC.

This clonotype was counted only a few times. This chain links TRBV29-1 with TRBJ2-2; 13 bases agree with TRBD2. Germline CDR1 reads SQVTM; CDR2 reads ANQGSEA. The CDR3 is 18 residues long. The trim removed 3 bases at V and 4 bases at J, leaving 11 bases unmatched. In DNA, the CDR3 is TGCAGCGTTGACGTCGGACTAGCGGGGGCAGAATCCACCGGGGAGCTGTTTTTT. Translated, it gives CSVDVGLAGAESTGELFF.

The rearrangement joins TRBV6-1 to TRBJ1-1, with TRBD1 identical over 10 bases. Unmatched junction bases numbered 11, after V lost 7 bases and J lost 6 bases. The CDR3 is 15 residues long. Germline loops: CDR1 MNHNS, CDR2 SASEGT. The CDR3 region is CASTTGQGLGAEAFF. The CDR3 bases are TGTGCCAGCACGACGGGACAGGGGTTGGGAGCTGAAGCTTTCTTT.

The chain employs TRBV12-3 or TRBV12-4 and TRBJ2-1; TRBD1 matches 9 bases. The V and J ends lost 4 bases and 5 bases, in that order; junction bases with no gene match: 6. This CDR3 is 15 amino acids long. The CDR3 loop is CASSSPGQGHNEQFF. The CDR3 DNA sequence: TGTGCCAGCAGTTCTCCGGGACAGGGCCACAATGAGCAGTTCTTC.

This chain uses TRBV28 with TRBJ1-2, with D unresolved. This CDR3 is 15 amino acids long. Germline CDR1 and CDR2: MDHEN and SYDVKM. The V and J ends lost 7 bases and 4 bases respectively, with 19 bases between them. As DNA, the CDR3 is TGTGCCAGCAATTCGCCCCTGGTTTTTGGCTATGGCTACACCTTC. Translation gives CASNSPLVFGYGYTF.

The sample holds one count of this clonotype. The chain is built from TRBV29-1 and TRBJ1-2, with D hard to call. CDR3 length equals 15 residues. Germline lookup yields CDR1 SQVTM and CDR2 ANQGSEA. Between the trimmed V and J ends, which lost 1 base and 6 bases, there was a span of 18 bases. The CDR3 nucleotides read TGCAGCGTTGAAGGGGTGGTTTTTTTTGGGGATGGCTACACCTTC. Translation: CSVEGVVFFGDGYTF.

This clonotype was observed a few times. This chain joins TRBV6-5 and TRBJ2-7; tentative D call: TRBD2 (5 bases). The CDR3 extends over 13 amino acids. V shed 2 bases and J shed 2 bases, with 7 bases lying between them. Looked up from germline, CDR1 is MNHEY and CDR2 is SVGAGI. The CDR3 DNA reads TGTGCCAGCAGTTACGACGGGACCTACGAGCAGTACTTC. It yields the protein CASSYDGTYEQYF.

The table lists this clonotype with many counts. The rearrangement uses TRBV28 and TRBJ2-2, with D perhaps matching TRBD1 (6 bases). The CDR3 spans 14 residues. Looked up from germline, CDR1 is MDHEN and CDR2 is SYDVKM. V lost 4 bases and J lost 6, with 12 bases in between. For the CDR3, the DNA is TGTGCCAGCAGTTCCGGACAGTTGCCCGGGGAGCTGTTTTTT. Its translation: CASSSGQLPGELFF.

The table lists this clonotype with many counts. V is TRBV4-3 and J is TRBJ2-7, with TRBD1 identical over 8 bases. The junction had 5 bases not matched to a gene; V was cut back by 4 bases and J by 0 bases. The CDR3 loop spans 15 amino acids. The germline gives CDR1 LGHNA, CDR2 YSLEER. The CDR3 spells CASSPDRGFSYEQYF. The CDR3 DNA follows: TGCGCCAGCAGCCCCGACAGGGGATTCTCCTACGAGCAGTACTTC.

This clonotype was recorded many times. The genes are TRBV11-3 and TRBJ1-1; TRBD1 is a possible D gene (5 bases). Germline V gene data show CDR1 as SGHNT and CDR2 as YENEEA. CDR3 size: 13 residues. Trimming left V 4 bases short and J 4 bases short, with 10 bases between. The chain's CDR3 is CASSYITGTEAFF. The CDR3 DNA is TGTGCCAGCAGCTACATTACAGGCACTGAAGCTTTCTTT.

This chain joins TRBV5-1 and TRBJ2-2, with a tentative D call TRBD1 (5 bases). The ends were cut back, 6 bases at V and 4 bases at J, with 22 bases in the middle. The CDR3 has 17 amino acids. CDR1 is SGHRS, CDR2 YFSETQ, per germline. The CDR3 DNA reads TGCGCCAGCACTGAGGCAGGGTTTTCGAGTTCCACCGGGGAGCTGTTTTTT. Its translation: CASTEAGFSSSTGELFF.

This clonotype was picked up a small number of times. The genes are TRBV15 and TRBJ2-3; D may be TRBD1 or TRBD2 (5 bases each). V dropped 9 bases and J dropped 4 bases, with 14 bases sitting between them. This CDR3 has 13 amino acids. CDR1 is LNHNV and CDR2 is YYDKDF in the germline V gene (reference sequence). The CDR3 DNA follows: TGTGCCACGAGCGACGGGGCGGCAGATACGCAGTATTTT. This translates into CATSDGAADTQYF.

This clonotype has only a few counts. This chain joins TRBV6-2 or TRBV6-3 and TRBJ2-2; a weak D match, TRBD2 (6 bases). This CDR3 comprises 16 residues. Trimming pared 6 bases from V and 6 bases from J, leaving 20 bases between. CDR1 and CDR2 (germline): MNHEY, SVGEGT. CDR3 nucleotide sequence: TGTGCCAGCAGCCCCGGGACTTCCGCCCGAGCCGGGGAGCTGTTTTTT. It yields the protein CASSPGTSARAGELFF.

This clonotype was recorded a few times. The CDR3 DNA reads TGTGCCAGCAGTGAATATTTTCCCCCAGCTGGACCCTCGGGCTACGAGCAGTACTTC. Amino acid sequence: CASSEYFPPAGPSGYEQYF. This sequence joins TRBV25-1 and TRBJ2-7, with D unclear. Per the germline V gene, CDR1 is MGHDK and CDR2 is SYGVNS. CDR3 length: 19 residues. Trimming left V 0 bases short and J 3 bases short, with 24 bases between.

DNA of the CDR3: TGTGCCATCAGTGAGTCGGGAACCGAGTCTGGCTACACCTTC. As protein: CAISESGTESGYTF. The V call is TRBV10-3, the J call TRBJ1-2; D is uncertain. From germline, CDR1 is ENHRY and CDR2 SYGVKD. This CDR3 is 14 amino acids long. Trimming left V 0 bases short and J 7 bases short, with 12 bases between.

Only a few counts were recorded for this clonotype. The chain couples TRBV6-5 to TRBJ2-7, with D perhaps assigned TRBD1 or TRBD2 (6 bases each). The CDR3 loop spans 14 amino acids. Germline lookup yields CDR1 MNHEY and CDR2 SVGAGI. The V end was cut by 4 bases, the J end by 3 bases, with 13 bases between. CDR3 in DNA: TGTGCCAGCAGTTTTCGCGGAGGGGGCTACGAGCAGTACTTC. The encoded protein is CASSFRGGGYEQYF.

The sample holds a few counts of this clonotype. This chain joins TRBV7-2 and TRBJ2-1, with TRBD2 as a possible D gene (5 bases). Between the trimmed V and J ends, which lost 3 bases and 7 bases, there was a span of 16 bases. The germline gives CDR1 SGHTA, CDR2 FQGNSA. This CDR3 region has 15 residues. The CDR3 loop is CASSLSVARRNEQFF. The CDR3 nucleotides are TGTGCCAGCAGCTTGAGCGTTGCGAGGAGGAATGAGCAGTTCTTC.

This clonotype has just a few counts. The V and J genes are TRBV20-1 and TRBJ1-1; D is unclear. CDR1 is DFQATT, CDR2 SNEGSKA, per germline (reference sequence). This CDR3 has 12 residues. V was clipped by 8 bases and J by 4 bases, with 14 bases between them. The CDR3 DNA reads TGCAGTCTCGGACGGAGGCCCACTGAAGCTTTCTTT. Translated, it gives CSLGRRPTEAFF.

In its sample, this clonotype was seen many times. V is TRBV11-2 and J is TRBJ1-4; 9 positions agree with TRBD1. The CDR3 covers 18 residues. Germline V gene sequence: CDR1 SGHAT, CDR2 FQNNGV. Trimming took 0 bases from V and 4 from J; bases not matched to a gene: 9. This CDR3 reads CASSLEGPWTGDNEKLFF. CDR3 DNA: TGTGCCAGCAGCTTAGAAGGGCCTTGGACAGGGGATAATGAAAAACTGTTTTTT.

V and J are TRBV5-1 and TRBJ1-2; a weak D match, TRBD1 (6 bases). The CDR3 has 14 residues. V dropped 2 bases and J dropped 6 bases, with 14 bases sitting between them. CDR1 is SGHRS, CDR2 YFSETQ, per germline. The DNA for the CDR3 is TGCGCCAGCAGCTTCACCAGGGGAGAGCATGGCTACACCTTC. This gives the protein CASSFTRGEHGYTF.

The J gene is TRBJ2-1, the V gene TRBV6-1; D may be TRBD1 or TRBD2 (5 bases each). This CDR3 spans 15 amino acids. The ends were cut back, 9 bases at V and 4 bases at J, with 19 bases in the middle. Germline assignment: CDR1 MNHNS and CDR2 SASEGT. The CDR3 region has the DNA TGTGCCAGTGACAGACGGGCAGGACTGTACAATGAGCAGTTCTTC. Its protein is CASDRRAGLYNEQFF.

This clonotype was picked up a small number of times. The chain is built from TRBV20-1 and TRBJ2-7, with TRBD1 matching over 7 bases. The CDR3 has 14 residues. Germline V CDR1 and CDR2: DFQATT, SNEGSKA (reference sequence). The ends lost 3 bases at V and 4 bases at J; junction bases unmatched: 9. CDR3 loop: CSASSGGEVYEQYF. The CDR3, as DNA: TGCAGTGCTAGTTCAGGGGGAGAGGTTTACGAGCAGTACTTC.

This clonotype was seen a handful of times. The V call is TRBV3-1, the J call TRBJ2-7; D uncertain. The germline CDR1 and CDR2 sequences are LGHDT and YNNKEL (reference sequence). The CDR3 is 14 amino acids. Deletions cut 2 bases from V and 3 bases from J, with 11 bases between. CDR3 residues: CASSQTQTHYEQYF. In nucleotides, the CDR3 is TGTGCCAGCAGCCAAACCCAAACTCACTACGAGCAGTACTTC.

There are a few counts of this clonotype. The rearrangement uses TRBV12-3 or TRBV12-4 and TRBJ2-1; 7 bases are shared with TRBD2. V dropped 3 bases and J dropped 10; count of bases not matched to a gene: 12. This CDR3 has 15 amino acids. CDR3 residues: CASSLETGGGGEQFF. CDR3 DNA: TGTGCCAGCAGTTTGGAGACGGGGGGTGGGGGGGAGCAGTTCTTC.

This clonotype came up a few times. The germline gene is not matched at one end of the junction; a read error may be the cause. The V and J genes are TRBV7-7 and TRBJ2-2; D is perhaps TRBD2 (6 bases). This CDR3 spans 15 amino acids. Looked up from germline, CDR1 is SSHAT and CDR2 is FNYEAQ (reference sequence). As DNA, the CDR3 is TGTGCTAGCAGCCCTCGACTAGACGGCACCGGGGAGCTGTTTTTT. The encoded protein is CASSPRLDGTGELFF.

This clonotype was observed a few times. The chain joins TRBV12-3 or TRBV12-4 to TRBJ2-7; weak D call: TRBD1 (7 bases). Trimming removed 6 bases at V and 4 bases at J, with 19 bases between. CDR3 size: 15 residues. CDR3 in amino acids: CASSGGQLRLYEQYF. CDR3 nucleotide sequence: TGTGCCAGCAGCGGGGGACAGCTCAGATTATACGAGCAGTACTTC.

This clonotype has more than one count but fewer than ten. The chain combines TRBV12-3 or TRBV12-4 with TRBJ2-1, with 7 positions matching TRBD2. The CDR3 length is 15 residues. V lost 5 bases and J lost 7; bases outside the gene matches: 11. CDR3 nucleotide sequence: TGTGCCAGCAGTGGTAAGCGGGGAATTGTGAATGAGCAGTTCTTC. Translation: CASSGKRGIVNEQFF.

The table lists this clonotype with a few counts. This sequence joins TRBV27 and TRBJ2-7, with D possibly TRBD2 on 6 matching bases. The CDR3 covers 12 residues. Trimming left V 7 bases short and J 6 bases short, with 13 bases between. Germline V gene data show CDR1 as MNHEY and CDR2 as SMNVEV (reference sequence). In DNA form, the CDR3 reads TGTGCCAGCATGATCGGGAGTGGCGAGCAGTACTTC. Translated: CASMIGSGEQYF.